The clone carrying this TCR beta chain was seen a handful of times. The data belong to a study of blood T cells in healthy people across ages. Next came a second PCR, run for about 7 to 12 cycles, which used a sample-barcoded 5' primer along with a J-beta primer mix. One entry per CDR3 protein results from TCRdb running MiXCR on the 5' RACE reads. The sample has around 1.7 million distinct CDR3 sequences, roughly 27% seen once. The CDR3 totals 15 residues. Trimming cost V 5 bases and J 5 bases, with 17 bases left between them. The V gene's germline CDR1 is SGHVS and CDR2 FQNEAQ. This TCR was sampled from a woman aged 25-40 years in good health. This rearrangement joins TRBV7-8 to TRBJ2-3; D gene uncertain. The sequencing sample was made of blood. The CDR3 region has the DNA TGTGCCAGCAGCCCAGTCGAGGAGCTCCTAGATACGCAGTATTTT. Protein product: CASSPVEELLDTQYF.